This T cell receptor (beta chain) was identified in a study of blood T cell repertoires in COVID-19. The junction had 8 bases not matched to a gene; V was cut back by 6 bases and J by 3 bases. The CDR3 totals 14 residues. Germline values: CDR1 MDHEN, CDR2 SYDVKM. The assay was immunoSEQ multiplex PCR, and TCRdb's table has in-frame clones only and misses some. The repertoire holds tens of thousands of clones, with approximately 90% as singletons. The specimen was peripheral blood. The sequence came from a human donor in a cohort sampled during active COVID-19. The J gene is TRBJ2-7, the V gene TRBV28; TRBD1 agrees at 7 bases. CDR3 residues: CASRGYRGRYEQYF. The CDR3 DNA follows: TGTGCCAGCAGAGGGTACAGGGGACGCTACGAGCAGTACTTC.